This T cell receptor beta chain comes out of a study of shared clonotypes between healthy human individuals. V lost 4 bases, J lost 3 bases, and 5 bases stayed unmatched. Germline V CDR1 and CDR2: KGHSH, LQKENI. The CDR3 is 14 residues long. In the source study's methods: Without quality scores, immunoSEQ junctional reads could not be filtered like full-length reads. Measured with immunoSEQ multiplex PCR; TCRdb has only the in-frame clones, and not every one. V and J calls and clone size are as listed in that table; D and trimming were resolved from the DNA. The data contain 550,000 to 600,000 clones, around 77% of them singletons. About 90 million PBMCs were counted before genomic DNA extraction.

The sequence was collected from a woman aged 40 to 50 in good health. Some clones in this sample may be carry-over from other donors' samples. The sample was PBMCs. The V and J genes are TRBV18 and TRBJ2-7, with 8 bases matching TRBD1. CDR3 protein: CASSLYTGGYEQYF. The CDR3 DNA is TGTGCCAGCTCACTCTATACAGGGGGCTACGAGCAGTACTTC. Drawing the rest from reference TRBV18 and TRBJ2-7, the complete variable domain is NAGVMQNPRHLVRRRGQEARLRCSPMKGHSHVYWYRQLPEEGLKFMVYLQKENIIDESGMPKERFSAEFPKEGPSILRIQQVVRGDSAAYFCASSLYTGGYEQYFGPGTRLTVT.